The clone carrying this TCR beta chain was found once. The entry originates in a study of blood T cells in healthy people across ages. The CDR3 contains 14 residues. V shed 6 bases and J 3 bases; nucleotides not matched to a gene: 5. Germline loops: CDR1 MNHEY, CDR2 SVGAGI. Through a sample-barcoded 5' primer and a J-beta primer mix, a second PCR was run for about 7 to 12 cycles. TCRdb reprocessed the 5' RACE reads with MiXCR, giving one entry per CDR3 protein. Of about 1 million distinct CDR3 sequences listed, 20% to 25% were seen once; the top ten hold less than 0.85%. Another study also made use of these data, one on T cells of mothers and their children.

The TCR was taken from a girl aged 2 to 10 in good health. V and J are TRBV6-5 and TRBJ1-5, with 7 bases identical to TRBD1. The sequenced material came from blood. CDR3: CASRGQSANQPQHF. The CDR3 bases are TGTGCCAGCAGGGGACAGTCCGCCAATCAGCCCCAGCATTTT.